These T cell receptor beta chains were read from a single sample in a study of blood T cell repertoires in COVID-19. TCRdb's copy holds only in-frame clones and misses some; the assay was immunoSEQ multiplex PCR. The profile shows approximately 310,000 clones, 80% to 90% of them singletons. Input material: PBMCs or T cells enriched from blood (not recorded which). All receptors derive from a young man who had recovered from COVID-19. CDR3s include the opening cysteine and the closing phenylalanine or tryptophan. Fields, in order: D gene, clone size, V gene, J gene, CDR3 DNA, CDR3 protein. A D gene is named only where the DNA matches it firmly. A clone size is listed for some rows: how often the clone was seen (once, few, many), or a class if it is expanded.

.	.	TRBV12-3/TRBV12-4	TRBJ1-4	TGTGCCAGCAGTTACAGAGAAAAACTGTTTTTT	CASSYREKLFF
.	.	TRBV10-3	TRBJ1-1	TGTGCCATCAGTGGCGCAGGACCCGGGGGTACTGAAGCTTTCTTT	CAISGAGPGGTEAFF
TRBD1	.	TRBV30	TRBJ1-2	TGTGCCTGGAGTGTATTGCAGGGGGCTGGGGGCTACACCTTC	CAWSVLQGAGGYTF
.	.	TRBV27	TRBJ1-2	TGTGCCAGCAGCCCGGACCCGGGGTATGGCTACACCTTC	CASSPDPGYGYTF
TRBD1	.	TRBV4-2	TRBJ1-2	TGTGCCAGCAGCCAAGAGACAGGGGATGGCTACACCTTC	CASSQETGDGYTF
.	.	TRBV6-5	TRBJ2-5	TGTGCCAGCAGTTCAGGGTTCGGGGAGACCCAGTACTTC	CASSSGFGETQYF
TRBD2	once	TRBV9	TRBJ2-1	TGTGCCAGCAGCCCACCCTCAGCGGGGGGTGGGAATGAGCAGTTCTTC	CASSPPSAGGGNEQFF
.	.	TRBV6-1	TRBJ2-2	TGTGCCAGCAGTGAGCGGGTTGCGGGTATTATCACTGGGGAGCTGTTTTTT	CASSERVAGIITGELFF
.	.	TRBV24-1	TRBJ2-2	TGTGCCACCAGTGATTTTCCAGTCGCGAACACCGGGGAGCTGTTTTTT	CATSDFPVANTGELFF
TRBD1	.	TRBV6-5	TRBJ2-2	TGTGCCAGCAGTATTCGACAGGGAAACACCGGGGAGCTGTTTTTT	CASSIRQGNTGELFF
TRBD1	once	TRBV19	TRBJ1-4	TGTGCCAGTAGTGCACCAGGGGGCGCTCGGGAAAAACTGTTTTTT	CASSAPGGAREKLFF
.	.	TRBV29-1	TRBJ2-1	TGCAGCGCCAAAGGGGATTACAATGAGCAGTTCTTC	CSAKGDYNEQFF
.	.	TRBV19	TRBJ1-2	TGTGCCAGTAGCCCCAGGGGTGACAACTATGGCTACACCTTC	CASSPRGDNYGYTF
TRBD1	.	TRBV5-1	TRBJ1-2	TGCGCCAGCAGCTTAGGACAGGGCAGGGTTTATGGCTACACCTTC	CASSLGQGRVYGYTF
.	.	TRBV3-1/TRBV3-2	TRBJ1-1	TGTGCCAGCAGCCAAGATCGCTATGGTGAAGCTTTCTTT	CASSQDRYGEAFF
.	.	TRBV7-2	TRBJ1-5	TGTGCCAGCAGCCCTCTGGCGGCCTATAGCAATCAGCCCCAGCATTTT	CASSPLAAYSNQPQHF
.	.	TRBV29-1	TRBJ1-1	TGCAGCGCTGTGACATACATAAACACTGAAGCTTTCTTT	CSAVTYINTEAFF
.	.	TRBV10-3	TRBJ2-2	TGTGCCATCAACCCGACAGGGAACACCGGGGAGCTGTTTTTT	CAINPTGNTGELFF
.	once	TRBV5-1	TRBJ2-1	TGCGCCAGCAGCGCCACTACCCACGCCAATGAGCAGTTCTTC	CASSATTHANEQFF
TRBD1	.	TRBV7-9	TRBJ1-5	TGTGCCAGCAGCTTTGGGGGACAGGGGAATCAGCCCCAGCATTTT	CASSFGGQGNQPQHF
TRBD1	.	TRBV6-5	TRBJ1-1	TGTGCCAGCAGTTACTCGATTAGACAGGGAACCACTGAAGCTTTCTTT	CASSYSIRQGTTEAFF
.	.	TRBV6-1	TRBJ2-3	TGTGCCAGCAGTGTACGGGACTCTAGAGATGGAGATACGCAGTATTTT	CASSVRDSRDGDTQYF
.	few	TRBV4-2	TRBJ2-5	TGTGCCAGCAGCCAAGTCGGAGATGCAGAGACCCAGTACTTC	CASSQVGDAETQYF